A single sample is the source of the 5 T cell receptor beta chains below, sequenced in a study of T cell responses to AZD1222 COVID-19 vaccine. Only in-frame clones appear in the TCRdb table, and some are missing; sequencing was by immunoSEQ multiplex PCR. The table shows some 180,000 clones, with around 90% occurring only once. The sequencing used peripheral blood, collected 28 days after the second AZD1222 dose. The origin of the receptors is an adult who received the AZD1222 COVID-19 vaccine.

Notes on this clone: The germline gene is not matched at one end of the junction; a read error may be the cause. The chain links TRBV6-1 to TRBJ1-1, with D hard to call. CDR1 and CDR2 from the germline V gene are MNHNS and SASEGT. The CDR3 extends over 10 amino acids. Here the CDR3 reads CASSEAREAF. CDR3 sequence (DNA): TGTGCCAGCAGTGAAGCGCGGGAAGCCTTT.

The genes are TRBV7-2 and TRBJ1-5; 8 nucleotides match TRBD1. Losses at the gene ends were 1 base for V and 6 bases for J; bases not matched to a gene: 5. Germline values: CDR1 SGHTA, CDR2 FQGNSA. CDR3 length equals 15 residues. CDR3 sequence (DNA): TGTGCCAGCAGCTTAGGGACAGGGAGGGTTCAGCCCCAGCATTTT. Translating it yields CASSLGTGRVQPQHF.

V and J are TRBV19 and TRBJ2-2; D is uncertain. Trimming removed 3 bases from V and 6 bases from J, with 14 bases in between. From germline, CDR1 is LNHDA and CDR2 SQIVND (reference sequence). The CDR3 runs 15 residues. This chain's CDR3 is CASSILFTQPGELFF. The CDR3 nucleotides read TGTGCCAGTAGTATTCTATTTACCCAGCCCGGGGAGCTGTTTTTT.

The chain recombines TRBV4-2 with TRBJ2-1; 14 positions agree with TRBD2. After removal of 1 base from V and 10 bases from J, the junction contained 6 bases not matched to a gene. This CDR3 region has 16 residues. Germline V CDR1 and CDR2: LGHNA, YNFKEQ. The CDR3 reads CASSQGLAGGPAEQFF. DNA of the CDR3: TGTGCCAGCAGCCAAGGACTAGCGGGGGGGCCGGCGGAGCAGTTCTTC.

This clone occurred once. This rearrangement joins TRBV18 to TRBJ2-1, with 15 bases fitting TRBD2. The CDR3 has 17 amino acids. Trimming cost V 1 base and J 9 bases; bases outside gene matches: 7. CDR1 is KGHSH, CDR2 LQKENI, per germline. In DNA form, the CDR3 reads TGTGCCAGCTCACCACGAGGACTAGCGGGGGGGCTGAGTGAGCAGTTCTTC. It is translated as CASSPRGLAGGLSEQFF.